Shown below are 18 T cell receptor beta chains from a single sample sequenced in a study of blood T cell repertoires in COVID-19. Repertoires were generated with immunoSEQ multiplex PCR, while TCRdb's copy carries only in-frame clones and drops some. The table includes approximately 160,000 clones, roughly 93% detected once. The sample consisted of peripheral blood. The receptors come from a woman in her sixties or seventies with COVID-19, enrolled during active disease.

This clone was found once. The rearrangement uses TRBV19 and TRBJ1-5, with a weak D call TRBD1 (6 bases). Looked up from germline, CDR1 is LNHDA and CDR2 is SQIVND (reference sequence). V was clipped by 1 base and J by 0 bases, with 7 bases between them. The CDR3 is 15 amino acids. The chain's CDR3 is CASSIAGVSNQPQHF. CDR3 DNA: TGTGCCAGTAGTATAGCAGGGGTTAGCAATCAGCCCCAGCATTTT.

The chain is built from TRBV7-9 and TRBJ1-1; D is possibly TRBD1 (5 bases). Deletions cut 5 bases from V and 3 bases from J, with 19 bases between. This CDR3 contains 16 residues. CDR1 and CDR2 (germline): SEHNR, FQNEAQ (reference sequence). CDR3: CASSPRWGGGYTEAFF. For the CDR3, the DNA is TGTGCCAGCAGCCCTAGATGGGGCGGGGGGTACACTGAAGCTTTCTTT.

This clone was picked up many times. J is TRBJ2-7 and V is TRBV9; 7 bases line up with TRBD2. The trim removed 3 bases at V and 0 bases at J, leaving 6 bases unmatched. CDR1 is SGDLS, CDR2 YYNGEE, per germline. The CDR3 runs to 15 residues. The CDR3 nucleotides are TGTGCCAGCAGCGCCGAGGGGAGGGGCTCCTACGAGCAGTACTTC. It codes for CASSAEGRGSYEQYF.

The CDR3 loop reads CASSTTGNTIYF. In DNA, the CDR3 is TGTGCCAGCAGCACGACAGGAAACACCATATATTTT. This chain joins TRBV3-1 (or the pseudogene TRBV3-2) and TRBJ1-3; D is unclear. Germline CDR1 LGHDT, CDR2 YNNKEL (reference sequence). This CDR3 has 12 residues. V was pared by 5 bases and J by 4 bases, with 6 bases between.

The rearrangement joins TRBV10-3 to TRBJ2-2; possibly TRBD2 for D (7 bases). The V end lost 8 bases, the J end lost 0 bases, and 10 bases lay between the germline ends. Germline CDR1 and CDR2: ENHRY and SYGVKD. The CDR3 runs 14 residues. CDR3 sequence reads: CAIRGDTNTGELFF. CDR3 DNA: TGTGCCATCCGGGGGGACACGAACACCGGGGAGCTGTTTTTT.

The chain links TRBV4-1 to TRBJ2-3; 7 bases align to TRBD2. Germline V CDR1 and CDR2: MGHRA, YSYEKL. The CDR3 is made up of 15 amino acids. With 3 bases clipped from V and 1 base from J, the junction kept 4 bases outside the gene matches. The CDR3 DNA sequence: TGCGCCAGCAGCCAGTTCGGACTAGGCACAGATACGCAGTATTTT. It translates to CASSQFGLGTDTQYF.

This chain uses TRBV19 with TRBJ2-7; 8 nucleotides match TRBD1. V was pared by 3 bases and J by 3 bases, with 13 bases of the junction left unmatched. Looked up from germline, CDR1 is LNHDA and CDR2 is SQIVND (reference sequence). The CDR3 covers 17 residues. The CDR3 loop reads CASSISGRGRPGYEQYF. In DNA form, the CDR3 reads TGTGCCAGTAGTATCTCCGGCAGGGGGCGACCGGGCTACGAGCAGTACTTC.

V usage is TRBV5-6 and J usage is TRBJ2-5; TRBD2 might be the D (5 bases). The CDR3 consists of 13 residues. V was cut by 0 bases and J by 5 bases, with 8 bases left in between. Germline CDR1 is SGHDT and CDR2 is YYEEEE. CDR3 protein: CASSLGGLETQYF. DNA of the CDR3: TGTGCCAGCAGCTTGGGAGGGTTGGAGACCCAGTACTTC.

This chain links TRBV27 with TRBJ1-2, with D hard to call. Germline lookup yields CDR1 MNHEY and CDR2 SMNVEV (reference sequence). CDR3 size: 14 residues. The ends were cut back, 0 bases at V and 7 bases at J, with 12 bases in the middle. The CDR3 nucleotides are TGTGCCAGCAGTTTATCCGGACGCGGAGGTGGCTACACCTTC. Translating it yields CASSLSGRGGGYTF.

The chain has TRBV7-2 and TRBJ2-4, with 7 nucleotides matching TRBD1. V lost 5 bases, J lost 0 bases, and 16 bases stayed unmatched. The germline gives CDR1 SGHTA, CDR2 FQGNSA. The CDR3 covers 19 residues. The CDR3 sequence: CASSPLARQGGLAKNIQYF. DNA of the CDR3: TGTGCCAGCAGCCCGCTAGCTCGACAGGGCGGGTTAGCCAAAAACATTCAGTACTTC.

The chain uses TRBV19 and TRBJ1-1; D is ambiguous. Germline V gene sequence: CDR1 LNHDA, CDR2 SQIVND (reference sequence). The CDR3 is made up of 13 amino acids. V was shortened by 8 bases and J by 2 bases, with 12 bases between the two germline ends. CDR3: CASRSGFNTEAFF. CDR3 DNA sequence: TGTGCCAGTCGGTCAGGCTTCAACACTGAAGCTTTCTTT.

This rearrangement joins TRBV12-3 or TRBV12-4 to TRBJ1-2, with D hard to call. This CDR3 has 13 residues. V was cut by 9 bases and J by 8 bases, with 19 bases left in between. CDR3 in amino acids: CASSVALSRGYTF. In DNA, the CDR3 is TGTGCCAGTTCGGTGGCCCTGTCGCGGGGCTACACCTTC.

V and J are TRBV6-1 and TRBJ2-3, with 7 positions matching TRBD1. Germline CDR1 reads MNHNS; CDR2 reads SASEGT. This CDR3 comprises 15 residues. Unmatched junction bases numbered 1, after V lost 0 bases and J lost 1 base. The CDR3: CASSEAGQRTDTQYF. The CDR3 DNA sequence: TGTGCCAGCAGTGAAGCGGGACAGCGCACAGATACGCAGTATTTT.

This sequence joins TRBV6-6 and TRBJ2-1; TRBD2 agrees at 9 bases. Trimming took 0 bases from V and 4 from J; bases not matched to a gene: 4. The CDR3 is 16 amino acids. Germline V gives CDR1 MNHNY, CDR2 SVGAGI (reference sequence). The CDR3 DNA sequence: TGTGCCAGCAGTTACTCCGCGCGGGGGGGTTACAATGAGCAGTTCTTC. Translating gives CASSYSARGGYNEQFF.

The V gene is TRBV2, the J gene TRBJ1-5; D gene uncertain. Trimming shortened V by 8 bases and J by 6 bases, and 14 bases separated the two germline ends. The CDR3 consists of 13 residues. Germline V gene data show CDR1 as SNHLY and CDR2 as FYNNEI. CDR3 region: CASAVGGAQPQHF. In DNA, the CDR3 is TGTGCCAGCGCCGTCGGCGGCGCTCAGCCCCAGCATTTT.

The chain combines TRBV21-1 with TRBJ2-3; TRBD1 reflects the table's D call only, with no check against the DNA. TRBV21-1 is designated a pseudogene. This CDR3 comprises 14 residues. The CDR3 here is CASSRDRTTDTQYF. CDR3 nucleotides: TGTGCCAGCAGCCGGGACAGGACCACAGATACGCAGTATTTT.

The chain is built from TRBV5-1 and TRBJ2-7, with D perhaps matching TRBD1 (5 bases). Deletions cut 5 bases from V and 2 bases from J, with 11 bases between. CDR1 is SGHRS, CDR2 YFSETQ, per germline. The CDR3 contains 13 residues. As DNA, the CDR3 is TGCGCCAGCAGTATGGGGCTTCCCTACGAGCAGTACTTC. Its translation: CASSMGLPYEQYF.

This chain joins TRBV18 and TRBJ2-7; 9 bases fit TRBD1. V shed 5 bases, J shed 3 bases, and the junction held 5 bases outside the gene matches. Germline V gives CDR1 KGHSH, CDR2 LQKENI. The CDR3 runs 14 residues. CDR3 sequence (DNA): TGTGCCAGCTCAGGGGACAGGGATTACTACGAGCAGTACTTC. It specifies CASSGDRDYYEQYF.